The 18 T cell receptor beta chains below were found in one sample sequenced in a study of shared clonotypes between healthy human individuals. TCRdb keeps only in-frame clones here, not all; method: immunoSEQ multiplex PCR. The sample carries 2 million to 2.5 million clones, around 95% recorded once. Sequencing was carried out using naive CD4+ T cells sorted from blood. Specified subset: CD45RA+ positively selected. These receptors originate from a man between 18 and 35 years old in good health.

The chain couples TRBV5-4 to TRBJ1-1; 8 bases line up with TRBD1. CDR1 and CDR2 (germline): SGHNT, YYREEE (reference sequence). The CDR3 sequence is 15 residues long. V gave up 0 bases and J gave up 1 base; unmatched junction bases: 2. The CDR3 DNA follows: TGTGCCAGCAGCTTGGATGGGACAGGGAACACTGAAGCTTTCTTT. This sequence encodes CASSLDGTGNTEAFF.

The chain carries TRBV10-3 and TRBJ2-3, with 10 bases that match TRBD2. Germline-derived CDR1 and CDR2 are ENHRY and SYGVKD. V shed 4 bases, J shed 0 bases, and the junction held 7 bases outside the gene matches. The length of the CDR3 is 17 residues. This chain's CDR3 is CAISAYSSGSSTDTQYF. CDR3 bases: TGTGCCATCAGTGCCTATTCTAGCGGGAGTAGCACAGATACGCAGTATTTT.

This chain joins TRBV29-1 and TRBJ2-7; D might be TRBD2 (6 bases). The CDR3 has 13 amino acids. V was clipped by 7 bases and J by 4 bases, with 17 bases between them. Germline V gene data show CDR1 as SQVTM and CDR2 as ANQGSEA. The CDR3 here is CSASRGGGYEQYF. DNA of the CDR3: TGCAGCGCCTCGCGGGGTGGGGGTTACGAGCAGTACTTC.

CDR3 DNA: TGCGCCAGCAGCCACCGGGGAGTGGACAATGAGCAGTTCTTC. Its translation: CASSHRGVDNEQFF. The chain has TRBV5-1 and TRBJ2-1, with D possibly matching TRBD2 (5 bases). Trimming removed 4 bases at V and 5 bases at J, with 13 bases between. Germline lookup yields CDR1 SGHRS and CDR2 YFSETQ. The CDR3 totals 14 residues.

The chain has TRBV7-9 and TRBJ1-1; a weak D match, TRBD1 (6 bases). CDR1 and CDR2 from the germline V gene are SEHNR and FQNEAQ (reference sequence). The CDR3 runs to 18 residues. V was clipped by 2 bases and J by 2 bases, with 21 bases between them. The CDR3 nucleotides are TGTGCCAGCAGCTTATCACGGTGGGGGCCTTCACCCAACACTGAAGCTTTCTTT. This codes for CASSLSRWGPSPNTEAFF.

Note on this clone: The same CDR3 also results from other DNA sequences found in this sample. This chain joins TRBV7-2 and TRBJ2-7; D may be TRBD1 or TRBD2 (5 bases each). Germline-derived CDR1 and CDR2 are SGHTA and FQGNSA. Trimming removed 0 bases from V and 0 bases from J, with 9 bases in between. This CDR3 contains 15 residues. Here the CDR3 reads CASSLAPGSSYEQYF. Written as DNA, the CDR3 is TGTGCCAGCAGCTTAGCTCCAGGGAGCTCCTACGAGCAGTACTTC.

V gene TRBV6-1 combines with J gene TRBJ1-5, with D possibly TRBD1 on 6 matching bases. This CDR3 comprises 13 residues. The germline gives CDR1 MNHNS, CDR2 SASEGT. Trimming took off 3 bases at V and 7 bases at J, with 10 bases between the two ends. The CDR3 sequence is CASSDRGGQPQHF. DNA of the CDR3: TGTGCCAGCAGTGACAGGGGAGGACAGCCCCAGCATTTT.

V gene TRBV30 combines with J gene TRBJ1-6; 9 bases line up with TRBD1. Germline CDR1 is GTSNPN and CDR2 is SVGIG (reference sequence). The V and J ends lost 0 bases and 9 bases, in that order; junction bases with no gene match: 9. This CDR3 region has 16 residues. CDR3 sequence (DNA): TGTGCCTGGAGTGTACGGACGAACAGGGGGCCTTCACCCCTCCACTTT. Translating it yields CAWSVRTNRGPSPLHF. The complete variable domain, with remaining parts taken from reference TRBV30 and TRBJ1-6, reads SQTIHQWPATLVQPVGSPLSLECTVEGTSNPNLYWYRQAAGRGLQLLFYSVGIGQISSEVPQNLSASRPQDRQFILSSKKLLLSDSGFYLCAWSVRTNRGPSPLHFGNGTRLTVT.

The chain carries TRBV7-2 and TRBJ1-3; TRBD1 might be the D (5 bases). V gave up 5 bases and J gave up 1 base, with 12 bases separating them. Germline CDR1 SGHTA, CDR2 FQGNSA. The CDR3 is 15 amino acids. The CDR3 loop reads CASSDWGRSGNTIYF. The CDR3 DNA is TGTGCCAGCAGCGATTGGGGGAGGTCTGGAAACACCATATATTTT.

Notes on this clone: At one end the junction does not follow the germline gene, possibly because of a read error. The chain links TRBV6-5 to TRBJ2-1, with D perhaps matching TRBD1 (6 bases). CDR3 length: 12 residues. CDR1 and CDR2 from the germline V gene are MNHEY and SVGAGI. The CDR3 here is CASGKQQGPLIF. As DNA, the CDR3 is TGTGCCAGCGGAAAACAACAGGGCCCCCTCATCTTC.

The count of this clone is one. The genes are TRBV4-3 and TRBJ2-1, with unresolved D. From germline, CDR1 is LGHNA and CDR2 YSLEER. The V gene lost 0 bases and the J gene lost 6 bases, with 15 bases spanning the gap. CDR3 length: 16 amino acids. For the CDR3, the DNA is TGCGCCAGCAGCCAAGAGGTGGGTGAGCCCATCAATGAGCAGTTCTTC. It is translated as CASSQEVGEPINEQFF.

This chain connects TRBV2 to TRBJ2-7; tentative D call: TRBD1 (5 bases). This CDR3 is built from 13 residues. With 4 bases removed from V and 7 bases from J, the gap between germline ends came to 14 bases. CDR1 is SNHLY and CDR2 is FYNNEI in the germline V gene. The CDR3 protein is CASSAQGSLEQYF. The DNA for the CDR3 is TGTGCCAGCAGTGCCCAGGGCTCCCTAGAGCAGTACTTC.

This chain uses TRBV2 with TRBJ2-2; D is possibly TRBD1 (6 bases). There are 14 residues in the CDR3. The germline V gene has CDR1 SNHLY and CDR2 FYNNEI. V lost 7 bases, J lost 5 bases, and 14 bases lay in between. The CDR3 nucleotides read TGTGCCAGCACCAAAACAGGGAATACCGGGGAGCTGTTTTTT. Encoded protein: CASTKTGNTGELFF.

The rearrangement links TRBV28 to TRBJ2-3; the D call may be TRBD1 or TRBD2 (5 bases each). Germline V gene sequence: CDR1 MDHEN, CDR2 SYDVKM. The ends were cut back, 5 bases at V and 4 bases at J, with 19 bases in the middle. The CDR3 extends over 16 amino acids. The DNA for the CDR3 is TGTGCCAGCAGTCCCACGAGGGGAGTGACCTCAGATACGCAGTATTTT. Translating it yields CASSPTRGVTSDTQYF.

The chain has TRBV6-5 and TRBJ2-2; no clear D. The CDR3 totals 14 residues. Per germline, CDR1 MNHEY and CDR2 SVGAGI. Trimming left V 7 bases short and J 4 bases short, with 13 bases between. The CDR3 sequence is CASILSSSTGELFF. In DNA, the CDR3 is TGTGCCAGCATTCTTTCCTCGAGCACCGGGGAGCTGTTTTTT.

This chain joins TRBV2 and TRBJ1-1; TRBD1 might be the D (5 bases). The V and J ends lost 4 bases and 7 bases respectively, with 10 bases between them. The CDR3 is 12 residues long. CDR1 and CDR2 (germline): SNHLY, FYNNEI. The CDR3 here is CASSVGAGEAFF. The DNA of the CDR3 is TGTGCCAGCAGTGTCGGGGCAGGTGAAGCTTTCTTT. Full variable domain (outside the CDR3, taken from reference TRBV2 and TRBJ1-1): EPEVTQTPSHQVTQMGQEVILRCVPISNHLYFYWYRQILGQKVEFLVSFYNNEISEKSEIFDDQFSVERPDGSNFTLKIRSTKLEDSAMYFCASSVGAGEAFFGQGTRLTVV.

In its sample, this clone was seen once. The V and J genes are TRBV10-3 and TRBJ1-6, with 10 bases that match TRBD1. CDR3 length: 14 residues. The ends lost 5 bases at V and 8 bases at J; junction bases unmatched: 3. CDR1 and CDR2 (germline): ENHRY, SYGVKD. The CDR3 bases are TGTGCCATCAGTCCCGGGACAGGGGATTCACCCCTCCACTTT. Encoded protein: CAISPGTGDSPLHF.

This chain joins TRBV27 and TRBJ1-1; no clear D gene. CDR3 length: 13 amino acids. Between the trimmed V and J ends, which lost 6 bases and 2 bases, there was a span of 10 bases. Germline CDR1 is MNHEY and CDR2 is SMNVEV (reference sequence). CDR3 coding DNA: TGTGCCAGCAGCATTTCGTATAACACTGAAGCTTTCTTT. Translated: CASSISYNTEAFF.